Each of the 6 T cell receptor beta chains below was sequenced from the same sample in a study of identical twins. MiXCR, run by TCRdb on the 5' RACE reads, gives a single entry per CDR3 protein. The data hold some 1,700,000 distinct CDR3 sequences, with roughly 35% observed a single time. The specimen sequenced was cord blood. These receptors originate from a newborn girl in good health.

This clonotype has more than one count but fewer than ten. V and J are TRBV11-2 and TRBJ1-6, with unresolved D. V lost 2 bases and J 5 bases, leaving 7 bases between the germline ends. There are 14 residues in the CDR3. Germline assignment: CDR1 SGHAT and CDR2 FQNNGV. The CDR3 bases are TGTGCCAGCAGCTTAATGGGGAATAATTCACCCCTCCACTTT. Its protein is CASSLMGNNSPLHF.

The V gene is TRBV28, the J gene TRBJ1-4, with D possibly matching TRBD1 (6 bases). Germline CDR1 and CDR2: MDHEN and SYDVKM. The CDR3 is 14 amino acids. The germline V and J ends were trimmed by 7 bases and 8 bases, with 17 bases remaining between them. The CDR3 region has the DNA TGTGCCAGCACAACCGCGGCAGGGGAAGAAAAACTGTTTTTT. Translated, it gives CASTTAAGEEKLFF. Variable domain in full (rest from reference TRBV28 and TRBJ1-4): DVKVTQSSRYLVKRTGEKVFLECVQDMDHENMFWYRQDPGLGLRLIYFSYDVKMKEKGDIPEGYSVSREKKERFSLILESASTNQTSMYLCASTTAAGEEKLFFGSGTQLSVL.

The chain joins TRBV10-3 to TRBJ2-1; 8 nucleotides match TRBD1. This CDR3 has 13 residues. The ends lost 4 bases at V and 15 bases at J; junction bases unmatched: 11. The germline CDR1 and CDR2 sequences are ENHRY and SYGVKD. The CDR3 bases are TGTGCCATCAGTGGGACAGGGAAAGAGACCCGGTTCTTC. It yields the protein CAISGTGKETRFF.

Comments on this clonotype: A much bigger clone sits one base away, suggesting this may be a read error. The genes are TRBV6-5 and TRBJ2-7; TRBD1 might be the D (6 bases). The CDR3 loop spans 14 amino acids. Germline V gene lookup returns CDR1 MNHEY and CDR2 SVGAGI. V lost 0 bases, J lost 3 bases, and 9 bases lay in between. The CDR3 sequence: CASSYSAQGYEQYF. The CDR3 nucleotides are TGTGCCAGCAGTTACTCGGCACAGGGCTACGAGCAGTACTTC.

V usage is TRBV10-3 and J usage is TRBJ2-7; TRBD2 aligns across 10 bases. The CDR3 spans 17 residues. After removal of 0 bases from V and 7 bases from J, the junction contained 12 bases not matched to a gene. Germline V gene lookup returns CDR1 ENHRY and CDR2 SYGVKD. CDR3 nucleotide sequence: TGTGCCATCAGTGAGTCGGGTAGCGGGAGGTCTTACAATGAGCAGTACTTC. It codes for CAISESGSGRSYNEQYF.

The table lists this clonotype with a few counts. This rearrangement joins TRBV4-2 to TRBJ2-3, with D possibly TRBD2 on 6 matching bases. CDR1 is LGHNA and CDR2 is YNFKEQ in the germline V gene. The V gene lost 2 bases and the J gene lost 2 bases, with 17 bases spanning the gap. CDR3 length: 17 amino acids. The CDR3 is CASSQSQAGLHTDTQYF. DNA for the CDR3: TGTGCCAGCAGCCAATCCCAGGCGGGGTTACACACAGATACGCAGTATTTT.